The 10 T cell receptor beta chains below were found in one sample sequenced in a study of identical twins. MiXCR, run by TCRdb on the 5' RACE reads, gives a single entry per CDR3 protein. The table includes roughly 630,000 distinct CDR3 sequences, about 7% detected once. The same data also contributed to another study, on yellow fever vaccine responses in identical twins.

Sequencing used PBMCs. The origin of the receptors is a young woman in good health.

This clonotype was seen repeatedly, ten times or more. This chain joins TRBV12-3 or TRBV12-4 and TRBJ1-2; TRBD1 is a possible D gene (5 bases). CDR3 size: 13 residues. Deletions cut 6 bases from V and 5 bases from J, with 13 bases between. CDR3 residues: CASRTRAGYGYTF. CDR3 coding DNA: TGTGCCAGCAGGACCCGGGCAGGGTATGGCTACACCTTC.

There are a few counts of this clonotype. V is TRBV7-9 and J is TRBJ2-7; no clear D gene. This CDR3 region has 14 residues. Per the germline V gene, CDR1 is SEHNR and CDR2 is FQNEAQ (reference sequence). Trimming pared 4 bases from V and 0 bases from J, leaving 10 bases between. The CDR3 loop reads CASSSSGLSYEQYF. The CDR3 DNA sequence: TGTGCCAGCAGCTCGTCCGGGCTCTCCTACGAGCAGTACTTC. The variable domain in full, with the rest retrieved from reference TRBV7-9 and TRBJ2-7, is DTGVSQNPRHKITKRGQNVTFRCDPISEHNRLYWYRQTLGQGPEFLTYFQNEAQLEKSRLLSDRFSAERPKGSFSTLEIQRTEQGDSAMYLCASSSSGLSYEQYFGPGTRLTVT.

The CDR3 coding sequence is TGTGCCAGCAGTCCCTTCCAGACTGGGGCCAACGTCCTGACTTTC. Translation gives CASSPFQTGANVLTF. This chain connects TRBV12-3 or TRBV12-4 to TRBJ2-6; the D is unclear. The CDR3 loop spans 15 amino acids. With 5 bases removed from V and 2 bases from J, the gap between germline ends came to 10 bases.

V usage is TRBV6-2 or TRBV6-3 and J usage is TRBJ1-5; tentative D call: TRBD1 (5 bases). The CDR3 contains 15 residues. V was cut by 2 bases and J by 5 bases, with 13 bases left in between. Germline CDR1 is MNHEY and CDR2 is SVGEGT. The CDR3 coding sequence is TGTGCCAGCAGTTACACGGAGGGGCCCCATCAGCCCCAGCATTTT. Amino acids: CASSYTEGPHQPQHF.

This clonotype showed up many times. This chain connects TRBV7-9 to TRBJ2-3; 7 nucleotides align to TRBD2. V was pared by 5 bases and J by 3 bases, with 5 bases of the junction left unmatched. Germline CDR1 is SEHNR and CDR2 is FQNEAQ (reference sequence). The CDR3 length is 14 residues. The chain's CDR3 is CASSGEGKTDTQYF. As DNA, the CDR3 is TGTGCCAGCAGCGGGGAGGGGAAAACAGATACGCAGTATTTT.

This clonotype was seen at least ten times. This chain links TRBV20-1 with TRBJ2-5; no definite D call. The germline gives CDR1 DFQATT, CDR2 SNEGSKA (reference sequence). V lost 0 bases and J 5 bases, leaving 16 bases between the germline ends. The length of the CDR3 is 15 residues. CDR3 bases: TGCAGTGCTAGAGATGTCGGTAGGAGTGGTGAGACCCAGTACTTC. Translation: CSARDVGRSGETQYF.

The CDR3, as DNA: TGTGCCAGCAGCTTGGAAGTCGCCGGTTACTACGAGCAGTACTTC. This encodes CASSLEVAGYYEQYF. The chain links TRBV5-6 to TRBJ2-7; D remains ambiguous. This CDR3 region has 15 residues. Deletions cut 0 bases from V and 3 bases from J, with 13 bases between. Germline V gives CDR1 SGHDT, CDR2 YYEEEE.

This clonotype was observed a handful of times. CDR3 protein: CASSLDDSGVSEQYF. The CDR3 DNA reads as TGTGCCAGCAGCTTAGACGACTCCGGGGTTAGCGAGCAGTACTTC. This rearrangement joins TRBV7-6 to TRBJ2-7; the D gene is possibly TRBD2 (5 bases). CDR1 SGHVS and CDR2 FNYEAQ come from the germline V gene. The CDR3 has 15 amino acids. Trimming took off 1 base at V and 6 bases at J, with 16 bases between the two ends.

The chain employs TRBV4-2 and TRBJ2-5; either TRBD1 or TRBD2 may supply D (5 bases each). Germline V CDR1 and CDR2: LGHNA, YNFKEQ. Trimming removed 1 base from V and 2 bases from J, with 14 bases in between. The CDR3 runs 16 residues. The chain's CDR3 is CASSQVLNWGQETQYF. DNA of the CDR3: TGTGCCAGCAGCCAAGTGTTAAACTGGGGGCAAGAGACCCAGTACTTC.

This clonotype was found many times. The CDR3 region is CASSLPTDGNTIYF. The DNA for the CDR3 is TGTGCCAGCAGTCTCCCGACAGACGGAAACACCATATATTTT. This sequence joins TRBV28 and TRBJ1-3; D possibly corresponds to TRBD1 (5 bases). CDR1 is MDHEN and CDR2 is SYDVKM in the germline V gene. The CDR3 sequence is 14 residues long. V was shortened by 5 bases and J by 4 bases, with 12 bases between the two germline ends.